This TCR beta chain originates from a study of T-cell reconstitution after alpha-beta-depleted transplantation in children (TCRdb year 2016). Some background on the complete study: The study quantitatively tracked T-cell immune reconstitution after TCRalphabeta/CD19-depleted allogeneic hematopoietic cell transplantation in children using TCR repertoire profiling.

Libraries were prepared through PCR. The instrument was an Illumina HiSeq 2500. To normalize quantification of the TCRbeta repertoire, the TCR libraries were built with molecular barcoding that relied on unique molecular identifiers. TCRdb ran its own pipeline on the public reads, namely fastp trimming at Q25 and MiXCR clone calling, and kept in-frame beta chains. Every entry covers one CDR3 protein and lists the most common genes and DNA from its rows. This sample comprises hundreds of thousands of distinct CDR3 sequences, around 12% of them detected only once. About 2.6% of the sample lies in the top ten. This clonotype has at least ten counts. The target of this receptor is not known. Base qualities are missing; no much larger clone stands one base away. V lost 1 base and J lost 4 bases, and the count of bases not matched to a germline gene is 12. Including the terminal cysteine and phenylalanine, the CDR3 comprises 16 residues. The kept DNA is CDR3 alone, 48 bases in frame from the first base. From the germline V gene (reference sequence), CDR1 is DFQATT and CDR2 is SNEGSKA.

This chain is built from TRBV20-1 and TRBJ2-5; the junction holds 7 bases that match TRBD2. The material sequenced was PBMCs from the stem cell graft donor, taken from the stem cell graft. The sequence was collected from a human donor who donated a stem cell graft to a child with acute lymphoblastic leukemia. The nucleotide sequence is given as TGCAGTGCTAGAGCTTTAGCGGGCTCCACTGGAGAGACCCAGTACTTC. The encoded protein is CSARALAGSTGETQYF.